The rows below give T cell receptor beta chains drawn from one sample of a study of T cell clonotyping in hematopoietic cell transplantation. The assay was immunoSEQ multiplex PCR, and TCRdb's table has in-frame clones only and misses some. Of roughly 50,000 clones listed, more than 75% are singletons. This sample comprised peripheral blood mononuclear cells, obtained before stem cell transplant. Source of these receptors: a man in his fifties or sixties with biphenotypic leukemia. Some clones in this sample may be carry-over from other donors' samples. Both conserved end residues are part of each CDR3. Expanded clones get a size class; other rows say once, few or many, or leave the size out.

len	abundance	v_gene	j_gene	CDR3aa
13	.	TRBV28	TRBJ2-7	CASSPGLGYEQYF
10	.	TRBV5-1	TRBJ1-5	CASLRGAQHF
13	once	TRBV6-6	TRBJ2-3	CASYRESADTQYF
12	.	TRBV14	TRBJ2-7	CASTQGGYEQYF
13	.	TRBV6-5	TRBJ1-1	CASSGRGDTEAFF
14	.	TRBV28	TRBJ1-2	CASSFGGRGYGYTF
12	.	TRBV14	TRBJ2-7	CASSQTGAEQYF
14	.	TRBV6-1	TRBJ2-5	CASSNRDPGETQYF
15	.	TRBV9	TRBJ1-5	CASSPSGGFNQPQHF
14	.	TRBV5-6	TRBJ2-7	CASSLGTSGYEQYF
15	.	TRBV7-2	TRBJ1-3	CASSFVMGSGNTIYF
16	.	TRBV6-5	TRBJ2-5	CASSYPETGLAETQYF
14	.	TRBV7-2	TRBJ2-3	CASSLSGRVDTQYF
15	once	TRBV14	TRBJ2-7	CASSPLAQGEDEQYF
14	.	TRBV19	TRBJ1-2	CASSTRDRGNGYTF
15	.	TRBV5-6	TRBJ2-3	CASSFDYALTDTQYF
13	.	TRBV28	TRBJ2-5	CASRRGGQETQYF
19	.	TRBV7-9	TRBJ2-2	CASSFPPGQGVANTGELFF
13	.	TRBV6-5	TRBJ1-2	CASSPGRGQGYTF
14	.	TRBV5-1	TRBJ2-7	CASSLDTGDYEQYF
13	.	TRBV5-1	TRBJ1-1	CASNDRVNTEAFF
13	.	TRBV6-5	TRBJ2-3	CASSYSLQGLQYF
16	.	TRBV4-1	TRBJ1-5	CASSLRERQGGQPQHF
14	.	TRBV4-3	TRBJ2-7	CASSQVGLAGNKYF
15	.	TRBV4-2	TRBJ1-2	CASSQDRARYYGYTF
14	.	TRBV2	TRBJ1-2	CASSVDRAVNGYTF
15	.	TRBV19	TRBJ1-5	CASSPDRGQNQPQHF
14	.	TRBV19	TRBJ2-7	CASSREWGAYEQYF
11	.	TRBV20-1	TRBJ2-7	CSARARDEQYF
14	.	TRBV19	TRBJ2-3	CASSIAESTDTQYF
18	once	TRBV4-1	TRBJ2-1	CASSQYRGKTSSYNEQFF
13	once	TRBV5-4	TRBJ1-2	CASSPETGYGYTF